The text below deals with one T cell receptor (beta chain). V gave up 1 base and J gave up 1 base; unmatched junction bases: 9. Germline V gives CDR1 MDHEN, CDR2 SYDVKM. This CDR3 is 18 amino acids long. Assay: immunoSEQ multiplex PCR; the TCRdb copy retains only in-frame clones and omits some. Seen here are about 71,000 clones, more than 90% observed once, and the top ten hold roughly 1.2%. The data were taken from a study of T cell changes during pregnancy in multiple sclerosis. V is TRBV28 and J is TRBJ1-5; 8 nucleotides align to TRBD1. The clonotype originates from a female donor with multiple sclerosis, enrolled in a pregnancy study. The input for sequencing was peripheral blood, taken in the third trimester of pregnancy. The CDR3 here is CASSLSGGDRRSNQPQHF. For the CDR3, the DNA is TGTGCCAGCAGTTTATCGGGTGGGGACAGGAGAAGCAATCAGCCCCAGCATTTT. Complete variable domain (other parts from reference TRBV28 and TRBJ1-5): DVKVTQSSRYLVKRTGEKVFLECVQDMDHENMFWYRQDPGLGLRLIYFSYDVKMKEKGDIPEGYSVSREKKERFSLILESASTNQTSMYLCASSLSGGDRRSNQPQHFGDGTRLSIL.